Shown below are 24 T cell receptor beta chains from a single sample sequenced in a study of cytotoxic CD8 clonotypes in ibrutinib-treated CLL. Clones were sequenced by immunoSEQ multiplex PCR, and TCRdb holds only the in-frame ones, with some missing. The sample records about 300,000 clones, 60% to 80% being singletons. The material sequenced was PBMCs, taken at disease progression, from a patient treated with ibrutinib. All receptors derive from a human donor with chronic lymphocytic leukemia.

The chain has TRBV4-1 and TRBJ2-7; 9 nucleotides agree with TRBD2. Germline CDR1 reads MGHRA; CDR2 reads YSYEKL. V lost 6 bases to trimming and J lost 4 bases; unmatched junction nucleotides: 7. The CDR3 consists of 14 residues. DNA of the CDR3: TGCGCCAGCAGTTCCGGGACTAGCAGGTACGAGCAGTACTTC. Translation: CASSSGTSRYEQYF.

The CDR3 region is CASSPGTFSKRVTEAFF. CDR3 DNA sequence: TGTGCCAGCAGCCCAGGGACTTTTTCGAAGAGGGTCACTGAAGCTTTCTTT. The V call is TRBV11-2, the J call TRBJ1-1; D is possibly TRBD1 (5 bases). Trimming left V 5 bases short and J 4 bases short, with 23 bases between. This CDR3 contains 17 residues. Germline CDR1 SGHAT, CDR2 FQNNGV.

The genes are TRBV18 and TRBJ2-1; 10 positions match TRBD2. The CDR3 length is 15 residues. With V trimmed by 3 bases and J by 4 bases, 3 bases remained unmatched. Germline V gene lookup returns CDR1 KGHSH and CDR2 LQKENI. The CDR3 protein is CASSPGSGGYNEQFF. The CDR3, as DNA: TGTGCCAGCTCACCGGGTAGCGGGGGGTACAATGAGCAGTTCTTC. Filled out from reference TRBV18 and TRBJ2-1, the complete variable domain reads NAGVMQNPRHLVRRRGQEARLRCSPMKGHSHVYWYRQLPEEGLKFMVYLQKENIIDESGMPKERFSAEFPKEGPSILRIQQVVRGDSAAYFCASSPGSGGYNEQFFGPGTRLTVL.

The chain carries TRBV19 and TRBJ1-2; the D is unclear. Germline loops: CDR1 LNHDA, CDR2 SQIVND (reference sequence). The V end lost 5 bases, the J end lost 0 bases, and 10 bases lay between the germline ends. The CDR3 contains 14 residues. CDR3 sequence: CASSPLLANYGYTF. As DNA, the CDR3 is TGTGCCAGTAGTCCATTATTGGCTAACTATGGCTACACCTTC.

This chain connects TRBV15 to TRBJ1-4; TRBD1 might be the D (5 bases). V lost 2 bases and J lost 4, with 14 bases in between. The CDR3 has 16 residues. Germline V gives CDR1 LNHNV, CDR2 YYDKDF (reference sequence). Here the CDR3 reads CATSRSPGTVNEKLFF. The CDR3 coding sequence is TGTGCCACCAGCAGATCCCCCGGGACGGTTAATGAAAAACTGTTTTTT.

This clone was observed a handful of times. The chain is built from TRBV4-1 and TRBJ1-1; no definite D call. Germline-derived CDR1 and CDR2 are MGHRA and YSYEKL. V lost 1 base to trimming and J lost 0 bases, with 9 bases between them. The CDR3 has 15 residues. The CDR3 DNA sequence: TGCGCCAGCAGCCAAGTCTACGGCTTGAACACTGAAGCTTTCTTT. Translated, it gives CASSQVYGLNTEAFF.

This clone was seen once. V and J are TRBV2 and TRBJ2-3; either TRBD1 or TRBD2 may supply D (6 bases each). Germline V lookup: CDR1 SNHLY, CDR2 FYNNEI. The CDR3 is 15 residues long. Trimming stripped 8 bases from V and 6 bases from J, with 21 bases between. The CDR3 loop is CASGRLRWGADTQYF. CDR3 coding DNA: TGTGCCAGCGGAAGACTACGTTGGGGGGCGGATACGCAGTATTTT. Using reference TRBV2 and TRBJ2-3 for the parts outside the CDR3, the full variable domain is EPEVTQTPSHQVTQMGQEVILRCVPISNHLYFYWYRQILGQKVEFLVSFYNNEISEKSEIFDDQFSVERPDGSNFTLKIRSTKLEDSAMYFCASGRLRWGADTQYFGPGTRLTVL.

The DNA for the CDR3 is TGTGCCAGCAGACGGGCAGAGTTCCCCTACGAGCAGTACTTC. It codes for CASRRAEFPYEQYF. The chain carries TRBV6-1 and TRBJ2-5, with D unclear. Near its end, the DNA agrees better with TRBJ2-7, so the J call may be wrong. Looked up from germline, CDR1 is MNHNS and CDR2 is SASEGT. This CDR3 spans 14 amino acids.

The V call is TRBV6-5, the J call TRBJ2-3; D remains ambiguous. Trimming stripped 6 bases from V and 6 bases from J, with 10 bases between. Germline CDR1 and CDR2: MNHEY and SVGAGI. CDR3 size: 12 residues. CDR3 loop: CASSLQRDTQYF. The CDR3 bases are TGTGCCAGCAGCCTCCAAAGGGATACGCAGTATTTT.

This chain connects TRBV10-2 to TRBJ2-7; TRBD2 matches at 8 bases. V trimming: 9 bases; J trimming: 0 bases; junction bases outside the gene matches: 4. The germline V gene has CDR1 WSHSY and CDR2 SAAADI. CDR3 size: 13 residues. The DNA for the CDR3 is TGCGCCAGTAATAGCGGGGACTCCTACGAGCAGTACTTC. It translates to CASNSGDSYEQYF.

The chain carries TRBV25-1 and TRBJ2-2; 7 bases agree with TRBD1. The germline V gene has CDR1 MGHDK and CDR2 SYGVNS. The CDR3 is 16 residues long. Trimming cost V 9 bases and J 1 base; bases outside gene matches: 11. CDR3 region: CASFQGVPRNTGELFF. The CDR3 bases are TGTGCCAGTTTTCAGGGGGTTCCGAGGAACACCGGGGAGCTGTTTTTT.

The rearrangement joins TRBV2 to TRBJ1-4; perhaps TRBD1 as D (5 bases). V shed 0 bases and J shed 6 bases, with 14 bases lying between them. In germline, CDR1 is SNHLY, CDR2 FYNNEI. CDR3 length equals 16 residues. CDR3 sequence reads: CASSEALRGDDEKLFF. CDR3 nucleotides: TGTGCCAGCAGTGAAGCGCTTCGGGGGGACGATGAAAAACTGTTTTTT.

The chain's CDR3 is CASSLYDGWNEQYF. CDR3 coding DNA: TGTGCCAGCAGCTTATATGATGGGTGGAACGAGCAGTACTTC. The chain joins TRBV7-2 to TRBJ2-7; no clear D gene. Trimming pared 2 bases from V and 5 bases from J, leaving 13 bases between. Germline lookup yields CDR1 SGHTA and CDR2 FQGNSA. The CDR3 covers 14 residues. Using reference TRBV7-2 and TRBJ2-7 for the parts outside the CDR3, the full variable domain is GAGVSQSPSNKVTEKGKDVELRCDPISGHTALYWYRQSLGQGLEFLIYFQGNSAPDKSGLPSDRFSAERTGGSVSTLTIQRTQQEDSAVYLCASSLYDGWNEQYFGPGTRLTVT.

CDR3 nucleotide sequence: TGTGCCATCAGTGAGTCGATGGGGTTTACGGAGACCCAGTACTTC. Its protein product is CAISESMGFTETQYF. The genes are TRBV10-3 and TRBJ2-5; D unclear. The germline CDR1 and CDR2 sequences are ENHRY and SYGVKD. CDR3 length: 15 amino acids. Trimming cost V 0 bases and J 5 bases, with 13 bases left between them.

As DNA, the CDR3 is TGTGCCAGCAGCTTAGATCAGGCTAGGAGTGAAAAACTGTTTTTT. It specifies CASSLDQARSEKLFF. V and J are TRBV11-2 and TRBJ1-4, with D hard to call. Trimming stripped 0 bases from V and 7 bases from J, with 12 bases between. The CDR3 spans 15 residues. Germline V gene sequence: CDR1 SGHAT, CDR2 FQNNGV.

This rearrangement joins TRBV5-4 to TRBJ2-5; 7 bases agree with TRBD2. Germline values: CDR1 SGHNT, CDR2 YYREEE (reference sequence). This CDR3 spans 15 amino acids. With V trimmed by 0 bases and J by 5 bases, 7 bases remained unmatched. CDR3 residues: CASSLGEAGEETQYF. CDR3 nucleotides: TGTGCCAGCAGCTTGGGGGAGGCGGGAGAGGAGACCCAGTACTTC.

This chain connects TRBV7-6 to TRBJ2-1; D might be TRBD2 (6 bases). V was pared by 3 bases and J by 1 base, with 13 bases between. The CDR3 is 16 residues long. From germline, CDR1 is SGHVS and CDR2 FNYEAQ. CDR3 sequence (DNA): TGTGCCAGCAGCTTCAGGAGGGGCTTATCCTACAATGAGCAGTTCTTC. Translated: CASSFRRGLSYNEQFF.

The J gene is TRBJ2-1, the V gene TRBV7-2; possibly TRBD2 for D (5 bases). Germline V lookup: CDR1 SGHTA, CDR2 FQGNSA. Trimming removed 6 bases from V and 2 bases from J, with 11 bases in between. This CDR3 contains 14 residues. Here the CDR3 DNA reads TGTGCCAGCAGGCCGGGGAGAGCCTACAATGAGCAGTTCTTC. Translated, it gives CASRPGRAYNEQFF.

The V gene is TRBV4-1, the J gene TRBJ2-5, with a weak D call TRBD1 (7 bases). The CDR3 runs 14 residues. Germline lookup yields CDR1 MGHRA and CDR2 YSYEKL. Between the trimmed V and J ends, which lost 4 bases and 7 bases, there was a span of 16 bases. The CDR3 DNA reads as TGCGCCAGCAGCCCCGGGACAGCGCGGGGGACCCAGTACTTC. Encoded protein: CASSPGTARGTQYF.

The genes are TRBV5-8 and TRBJ1-2, with a possible D match to TRBD1 (5 bases). This CDR3 has 15 amino acids. Trimming cost V 3 bases and J 4 bases, with 16 bases left between them. CDR1 is SGHTS, CDR2 YDEGEE, per germline. The CDR3 loop is CASSYRTPQLYGYTF. The CDR3 DNA is TGTGCCAGCAGCTACCGGACACCACAGCTCTATGGCTACACCTTC.

This chain connects TRBV9 to TRBJ2-2; D not certain. Germline loops: CDR1 SGDLS, CDR2 YYNGEE. V was pared by 5 bases and J by 3 bases, with 8 bases between. The CDR3 has 13 amino acids. The CDR3 spells CASRALDTGELFF. DNA of the CDR3: TGTGCCAGCAGAGCGCTGGACACCGGGGAGCTGTTTTTT.

The chain combines TRBV2 with TRBJ2-7; 11 nucleotides agree with TRBD1. The CDR3 runs to 14 residues. Trimming took 5 bases from V and 7 from J; bases not matched to a gene: 7. The V gene's germline CDR1 is SNHLY and CDR2 FYNNEI. In DNA, the CDR3 is TGTGCCAGCAGTTTGGACAGGGGGCAACGGGAGCAGTACTTC. It encodes CASSLDRGQREQYF.

This clone appeared a few times. V gene TRBV5-1 combines with J gene TRBJ1-6; 7 bases agree with TRBD1. The CDR3 runs 16 residues. Germline CDR1 and CDR2: SGHRS and YFSETQ. Unmatched junction bases numbered 8, after V lost 0 bases and J lost 8 bases. This chain's CDR3 is CASSLVFRGLDSPLHF. CDR3 coding DNA: TGCGCCAGCAGCTTGGTTTTTAGGGGGCTCGATTCACCCCTCCACTTT.

The chain uses TRBV7-3 and TRBJ2-2; D gene uncertain. The CDR3 length is 13 residues. Trimming removed 5 bases at V and 2 bases at J, with 6 bases between. The V gene's germline CDR1 is SGHTA and CDR2 FQGTGA. The CDR3 DNA reads TGTGCCAGCAGCACCAGAAACACCGGGGAGCTGTTTTTT. Amino acid sequence: CASSTRNTGELFF.